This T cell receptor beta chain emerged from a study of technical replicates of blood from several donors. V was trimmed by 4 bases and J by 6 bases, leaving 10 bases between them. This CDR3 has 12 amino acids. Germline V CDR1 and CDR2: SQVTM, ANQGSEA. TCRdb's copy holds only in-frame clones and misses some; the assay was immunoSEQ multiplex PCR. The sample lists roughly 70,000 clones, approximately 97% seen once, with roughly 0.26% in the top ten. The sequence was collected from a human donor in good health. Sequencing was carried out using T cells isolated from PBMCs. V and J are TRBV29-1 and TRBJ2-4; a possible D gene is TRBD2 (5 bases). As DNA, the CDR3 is TGCAGCGTTGCTGGACGGGGAAACATTCAGTACTTC. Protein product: CSVAGRGNIQYF.